Shown below are 5 T cell receptor beta chains from a single sample sequenced in a study of OX40 agonist ivuxolimab in advanced cancers. TCRdb's table, derived via immunoSEQ multiplex PCR, lists solely in-frame clones and lacks some. In the table there are tens of thousands of clones, 86% of which are singletons. The starting material was CD4+ or CD8+ T cells sorted from blood, obtained in a trial of the OX40 agonist ivuxolimab. These receptor sequences come from an adult with an advanced solid tumor such as melanoma, head and neck, liver or kidney cancer.

The chain carries TRBV6-1 and TRBJ2-5; TRBD2 might be the D (6 bases). V was pared by 8 bases and J by 5 bases, with 18 bases between. This CDR3 has 14 amino acids. CDR1 is MNHNS and CDR2 is SASEGT in the germline V gene. In DNA form, the CDR3 reads TGTGCCAGCTGCGGGACTTTCTCTGTTGAGACCCAGTACTTC. Its protein product is CASCGTFSVETQYF.

The CDR3 region has the DNA TGTGCCAGCAGTGAACACGCACTGAGCGAGCAGTACTTC. Its protein is CASSEHALSEQYF. V gene TRBV6-1 combines with J gene TRBJ2-7, with D hard to call. The germline V gene has CDR1 MNHNS and CDR2 SASEGT. The CDR3 contains 13 residues. The V and J ends lost 2 bases and 6 bases respectively, with 11 bases between them.

V usage is TRBV10-2 and J usage is TRBJ2-7; 9 nucleotides match TRBD2. The CDR3 loop spans 15 amino acids. V trimming: 7 bases; J trimming: 3 bases; junction bases outside the gene matches: 10. Germline CDR1 WSHSY, CDR2 SAAADI. The CDR3 coding sequence is TGCGCCAGCACCCGTTTGCGGGAGGGAGTCTACGAGCAGTACTTC. Protein product: CASTRLREGVYEQYF.

The chain uses TRBV6-1 and TRBJ2-1; no firm D call. V lost 7 bases and J 2 bases, leaving 12 bases between the germline ends. The CDR3 loop spans 14 amino acids. Germline loops: CDR1 MNHNS, CDR2 SASEGT. CDR3 nucleotides: TGTGCCAGCATTGCGGATATAACCTACAATGAGCAGTTCTTC. It is translated as CASIADITYNEQFF.

The chain employs TRBV30 and TRBJ1-2; the match to TRBD1 covers 11 bases. CDR3 length: 13 residues. The J segment lost 8 bases and the V segment lost 2 bases, leaving 4 bases of the junction unmatched. Per germline, CDR1 GTSNPN and CDR2 SVGIG (reference sequence). The CDR3 DNA reads as TGTGCCTGGAGTACAGGGACAGGGGGAGGCTACACCTTC. As protein: CAWSTGTGGGYTF.